Listed below are T cell receptor beta chains from one sample, sequenced in a study of beta chain features in type 1 diabetes. TCRdb keeps only in-frame clones here, not all; method: immunoSEQ multiplex PCR. In the table there are 150,000 to 200,000 clones, about 9% of which are singletons. What was sequenced was central memory CD4+ T cells from blood. The source is a woman between 18 and 29 years old with type 1 diabetes. Both conserved end residues are part of each CDR3. A D gene is named only where the DNA matches it firmly. The listing skips clone size in some rows; elsewhere it reads once, few, many or a size class.

clone size: few
D gene: NA
J gene: TRBJ1-6
V gene: TRBV14
CDR3 protein: CASSHSVSPLHF
CDR3 DNA: TGTGCCAGCAGCCATTCGGTGTCACCCCTCCACTTT

clone size: NA
D gene: TRBD1
J gene: TRBJ2-1
V gene: TRBV27
CDR3 protein: CASSLGQGGGEQFF
CDR3 DNA: TGTGCCAGCAGCCTGGGACAGGGCGGAGGTGAGCAGTTCTTC

clone size: few
D gene: TRBD2
J gene: TRBJ2-7
V gene: TRBV18
CDR3 protein: CASSPPSSGIYEQYF
CDR3 DNA: TGTGCCAGCTCACCACCGTCTAGCGGGATATATGAGCAGTACTTC

clone size: NA
D gene: NA
J gene: TRBJ2-1
V gene: TRBV6-1
CDR3 protein: CASSEGGPSYNEQFF
CDR3 DNA: TGTGCCAGCAGTGAAGGGGGGCCTTCCTACAATGAGCAGTTCTTC

clone size: few
D gene: NA
J gene: TRBJ2-7
V gene: TRBV20-1
CDR3 protein: CSCQGNEQYF
CDR3 DNA: TGCAGTTGCCAGGGCAACGAGCAGTACTTC

clone size: NA
D gene: NA
J gene: TRBJ2-5
V gene: TRBV11-2
CDR3 protein: CASSQGRETQYF
CDR3 DNA: TGTGCCAGCAGCCAGGGCCGTGAGACCCAGTACTTC

clone size: NA
D gene: NA
J gene: TRBJ1-1
V gene: TRBV7-9
CDR3 protein: CASSRTIRDKTFF
CDR3 DNA: TGTGCCAGCAGCAGAACCATCCGGGACAAAACTTTCTTT

clone size: NA
D gene: NA
J gene: TRBJ1-1
V gene: TRBV11-2
CDR3 protein: CASSPIRGEAFF
CDR3 DNA: TGTGCCAGCAGCCCGATCCGGGGTGAAGCTTTCTTT

clone size: few
D gene: NA
J gene: TRBJ2-3
V gene: TRBV5-6
CDR3 protein: CASTGGVHTQYF
CDR3 DNA: TGTGCCAGCACCGGAGGGGTCCATACGCAGTATTTT

clone size: few
D gene: TRBD1
J gene: TRBJ1-5
V gene: TRBV29-1
CDR3 protein: CSAGQDETAQHF
CDR3 DNA: TGCAGCGCCGGACAGGACGAGACGGCCCAGCATTTT

clone size: few
D gene: NA
J gene: TRBJ2-7
V gene: TRBV27
CDR3 protein: CASSYRETYEQYF
CDR3 DNA: TGTGCCAGCAGTTACAGGGAGACCTACGAGCAGTACTTC

clone size: NA
D gene: TRBD1
J gene: TRBJ2-7
V gene: TRBV28
CDR3 protein: CASSPSGTGSSYEQYF
CDR3 DNA: TGTGCCAGCAGCCCCTCCGGGACAGGGAGCTCCTACGAGCAGTACTTC

clone size: NA
D gene: NA
J gene: TRBJ2-3
V gene: TRBV11-1
CDR3 protein: CASSSNGLLRTDTQYF
CDR3 DNA: TGTGCCAGCAGCTCGAACGGACTATTGCGCACAGATACGCAGTATTTT

clone size: few
D gene: TRBD2
J gene: TRBJ2-7
V gene: TRBV5-1
CDR3 protein: CASSLDLAGDGYEQYF
CDR3 DNA: TGCGCCAGCAGCTTGGACCTAGCGGGAGACGGCTACGAGCAGTACTTC

clone size: NA
D gene: NA
J gene: TRBJ2-7
V gene: TRBV30
CDR3 protein: CAWTGGIEQYF
CDR3 DNA: TGTGCCTGGACCGGGGGTATCGAGCAGTACTTC

clone size: many
D gene: NA
J gene: TRBJ2-6
V gene: TRBV7-9
CDR3 protein: CASSLVRTSSGANVLTF
CDR3 DNA: TGTGCCAGCAGCTTAGTTCGGACTTCCTCTGGGGCCAACGTCCTGACTTTC

clone size: NA
D gene: NA
J gene: TRBJ2-1
V gene: TRBV30
CDR3 protein: CAWSAGVHSSYNEQFF
CDR3 DNA: TGTGCCTGGAGTGCGGGGGTCCACAGCTCCTACAATGAGCAGTTCTTC

clone size: few
D gene: TRBD1
J gene: TRBJ1-2
V gene: TRBV5-1
CDR3 protein: CASSLDVGQGIYGYTF
CDR3 DNA: TGCGCCAGCAGCTTGGACGTGGGACAGGGGATCTATGGCTACACCTTC

clone size: NA
D gene: NA
J gene: TRBJ1-5
V gene: TRBV11-2
CDR3 protein: CASSLGQTSNQPQHF
CDR3 DNA: TGTGCCAGCAGCTTAGGACAGACTAGCAATCAGCCCCAGCATTTT

clone size: NA
D gene: NA
J gene: TRBJ2-4
V gene: TRBV11-3
CDR3 protein: CASSLFEGGENIQYF
CDR3 DNA: TGTGCCAGCAGTTTGTTTGAGGGCGGGGAAAACATTCAGTACTTC

clone size: NA
D gene: TRBD1
J gene: TRBJ2-1
V gene: TRBV25-1
CDR3 protein: CASSASWTGFYNEQFF
CDR3 DNA: TGTGCCAGCAGTGCCTCCTGGACAGGGTTCTACAATGAGCAGTTCTTC

clone size: few
D gene: NA
J gene: TRBJ1-2
V gene: TRBV5-1
CDR3 protein: CASSPQYTMGYTF
CDR3 DNA: TGCGCCAGCAGCCCTCAATACACTATGGGCTACACCTTC

clone size: NA
D gene: NA
J gene: TRBJ1-5
V gene: TRBV4-1
CDR3 protein: CASSQEVGARNQPQHF
CDR3 DNA: TGCGCCAGCAGCCAAGAGGTGGGGGCGCGGAATCAGCCCCAGCATTTT

clone size: NA
D gene: TRBD2
J gene: TRBJ2-7
V gene: TRBV11-2
CDR3 protein: CASSPGLAGEQYF
CDR3 DNA: TGTGCCAGCAGCCCCGGACTAGCGGGCGAGCAGTACTTC

clone size: NA
D gene: TRBD1
J gene: TRBJ2-7
V gene: TRBV7-9
CDR3 protein: CASSSTGTVLEQYF
CDR3 DNA: TGTGCCAGCAGCTCAACCGGGACAGTACTCGAGCAGTACTTC

clone size: NA
D gene: TRBD1
J gene: TRBJ2-7
V gene: TRBV5-1
CDR3 protein: CASSLAAQGIAYEQYF
CDR3 DNA: TGCGCCAGCAGCTTGGCTGCACAGGGGATCGCGTACGAGCAGTACTTC

clone size: few
D gene: NA
J gene: TRBJ2-3
V gene: TRBV18
CDR3 protein: CASSQLGGGTDTQYF
CDR3 DNA: TGTGCCAGCTCTCAACTAGGTGGGGGCACAGATACGCAGTATTTT

clone size: NA
D gene: NA
J gene: TRBJ1-1
V gene: TRBV5-4
CDR3 protein: CASSLAGRGNTEAFF
CDR3 DNA: TGTGCCAGCAGCTTGGCGGGTCGCGGGAACACTGAAGCTTTCTTT

clone size: NA
D gene: NA
J gene: TRBJ1-2
V gene: TRBV5-6
CDR3 protein: CASSLGATQGPYGYTF
CDR3 DNA: TGTGCCAGCAGCTTGGGAGCCACACAGGGCCCCTATGGCTACACCTTC

clone size: few
D gene: NA
J gene: TRBJ2-7
V gene: TRBV5-4
CDR3 protein: CASSLAGWGNEQYF
CDR3 DNA: TGTGCCAGCAGCTTGGCCGGGTGGGGCAACGAGCAGTACTTC

clone size: NA
D gene: NA
J gene: TRBJ1-5
V gene: TRBV28
CDR3 protein: CASSSSFPNSQHF
CDR3 DNA: TGTGCCAGCAGTTCCTCATTCCCAAACTCTCAGCATTTT

clone size: few
D gene: NA
J gene: TRBJ1-1
V gene: TRBV6-6
CDR3 protein: CASSYRGNTEAFF
CDR3 DNA: TGTGCCAGCAGTTACCGCGGGAACACTGAAGCTTTCTTT

clone size: few
D gene: TRBD1
J gene: TRBJ1-1
V gene: TRBV11-2
CDR3 protein: CASSLSGQAVEAFF
CDR3 DNA: TGTGCCAGCAGCTTATCTGGACAGGCCGTCGAAGCTTTCTTT

clone size: NA
D gene: TRBD1
J gene: TRBJ1-2
V gene: TRBV6-6
CDR3 protein: CASSLGTGGDGYTF
CDR3 DNA: TGTGCCAGCAGTTTAGGCACAGGGGGCGATGGCTACACCTTC

clone size: NA
D gene: TRBD2
J gene: TRBJ2-1
V gene: TRBV11-2
CDR3 protein: CASSSGSSGVAEQFF
CDR3 DNA: TGTGCCAGCAGCTCGGGTTCTAGCGGGGTCGCTGAGCAGTTCTTC

clone size: few
D gene: TRBD1
J gene: TRBJ1-2
V gene: TRBV6-5
CDR3 protein: CASSQPGQGASGYTF
CDR3 DNA: TGTGCCAGCAGTCAACCGGGACAGGGGGCCAGTGGCTACACCTTC

clone size: NA
D gene: TRBD2
J gene: TRBJ2-7
V gene: TRBV5-4
CDR3 protein: CASSPKGGSGTYEQYF
CDR3 DNA: TGTGCCAGCAGCCCGAAAGGTGGTAGCGGGACCTACGAGCAGTACTTC

clone size: few
D gene: TRBD2
J gene: TRBJ2-5
V gene: TRBV4-1
CDR3 protein: CASSLVAGGRQETQYF
CDR3 DNA: TGCGCCAGCAGCCTGGTAGCGGGGGGTAGGCAAGAGACCCAGTACTTC

clone size: NA
D gene: NA
J gene: TRBJ1-6
V gene: TRBV4-3
CDR3 protein: CASSQVPGFSPLHF
CDR3 DNA: TGCGCCAGCAGCCAAGTGCCAGGGTTTTCACCCCTCCACTTT

clone size: few
D gene: NA
J gene: TRBJ2-5
V gene: TRBV4-3
CDR3 protein: CASSQEFGRATQYF
CDR3 DNA: TGCGCCAGCAGCCAAGAATTCGGGAGAGCGACCCAGTACTTC

clone size: few
D gene: NA
J gene: TRBJ1-1
V gene: TRBV4-2
CDR3 protein: CASSQDMDWGGTEAFF
CDR3 DNA: TGTGCCAGCAGCCAGGATATGGATTGGGGCGGTACTGAAGCTTTCTTT

clone size: NA
D gene: NA
J gene: TRBJ2-1
V gene: TRBV4-3
CDR3 protein: CASSPRSIDSEQFF
CDR3 DNA: TGCGCCAGCAGCCCGCGGTCCATCGATAGTGAGCAGTTCTTC

clone size: NA
D gene: TRBD2
J gene: TRBJ2-3
V gene: TRBV9
CDR3 protein: CASSVLTSGTDTQYF
CDR3 DNA: TGTGCCAGCAGCGTACTGACTAGCGGGACAGATACGCAGTATTTT

clone size: NA
D gene: TRBD1
J gene: TRBJ1-2
V gene: TRBV25-1
CDR3 protein: CASSRPGGPYGYTF
CDR3 DNA: TGTGCCAGCAGTCGACCAGGGGGCCCTTATGGCTACACCTTC

clone size: NA
D gene: TRBD1
J gene: TRBJ2-3
V gene: TRBV11-3
CDR3 protein: CASSPGQGRDTQYF
CDR3 DNA: TGTGCCAGCAGCCCTGGACAGGGGAGGGATACGCAGTATTTT

clone size: NA
D gene: NA
J gene: TRBJ1-1
V gene: TRBV5-6
CDR3 protein: CASSLGRMTEAFF
CDR3 DNA: TGTGCCAGCAGCTTGGGCAGGATGACTGAAGCTTTCTTT

clone size: NA
D gene: TRBD1
J gene: TRBJ2-7
V gene: TRBV9
CDR3 protein: CASRANRDSPYEQYF
CDR3 DNA: TGTGCCAGCAGGGCCAACCGGGACAGCCCCTACGAGCAGTACTTC

clone size: NA
D gene: NA
J gene: TRBJ1-1
V gene: TRBV6-5
CDR3 protein: CASRLLTGNTEAFF
CDR3 DNA: TGTGCCAGCAGGCTCCTCACAGGGAACACTGAAGCTTTCTTT

clone size: many
D gene: NA
J gene: TRBJ2-1
V gene: TRBV29-1
CDR3 protein: CSVAASEGYNEQFF
CDR3 DNA: TGCAGCGTAGCTGCTAGCGAGGGGTACAATGAGCAGTTCTTC

clone size: few
D gene: NA
J gene: TRBJ2-5
V gene: TRBV30
CDR3 protein: CAHARYGLEETQYF
CDR3 DNA: TGTGCCCACGCCCGATACGGACTTGAAGAGACCCAGTACTTC

clone size: NA
D gene: TRBD1
J gene: TRBJ1-2
V gene: TRBV7-9
CDR3 protein: CASSPDRNYGYTF
CDR3 DNA: TGTGCCAGCAGTCCGGACAGGAATTATGGCTACACCTTC

clone size: many
D gene: NA
J gene: TRBJ2-5
V gene: TRBV7-2
CDR3 protein: CASSRQPEGQETQYF
CDR3 DNA: TGTGCCAGCAGCCGACAGCCGGAGGGGCAAGAGACCCAGTACTTC

clone size: few
D gene: TRBD1
J gene: TRBJ2-7
V gene: TRBV5-4
CDR3 protein: CASSPRQGYPYEQYF
CDR3 DNA: TGTGCCAGCAGCCCAAGACAGGGTTACCCCTACGAGCAGTACTTC